Following are 27 T cell receptor beta chains from one sample sequenced in a study of identifying expanded T cells in peripheral blood. Generated by immunoSEQ multiplex PCR, the TCRdb table keeps only in-frame clones and is missing some. The table shows 83,000 or so clones, with roughly 86% occurring only once. Sequencing used blood. These receptors were collected from a person between 18 and 69 years old in good health.

V gene TRBV19 combines with J gene TRBJ2-7; D possibly corresponds to TRBD1 (6 bases). V shed 3 bases and J shed 1 base, with 10 bases lying between them. The CDR3 extends over 14 amino acids. Germline V CDR1 and CDR2: LNHDA, SQIVND (reference sequence). CDR3 coding DNA: TGTGCCAGTAGTATTGGGGGCCGATCCTACGAGCAGTACTTC. It encodes CASSIGGRSYEQYF.

The chain employs TRBV7-9 and TRBJ2-2; possibly TRBD1 for D (6 bases). Germline V gives CDR1 SEHNR, CDR2 FQNEAQ (reference sequence). V dropped 1 base and J dropped 4 bases, with 16 bases sitting between them. The CDR3 runs to 17 residues. The CDR3 here is CASSLDLGADGTGELFF. The CDR3 DNA is TGTGCCAGCAGCTTAGATCTGGGGGCCGATGGCACCGGGGAGCTGTTTTTT.

This clone was detected ten times or more. The rearrangement uses TRBV5-1 and TRBJ2-3; D unresolved. Germline CDR1 and CDR2: SGHRS and YFSETQ. The CDR3 consists of 16 residues. V lost 0 bases, J lost 4 bases, and 15 bases lay in between. CDR3 DNA sequence: TGCGCCAGCAGCTTGGAAGCCAGTGGGAACGCAGATACGCAGTATTTT. It translates to CASSLEASGNADTQYF.

The gene calls are TRBV7-9 and TRBJ2-4, with 7 positions matching TRBD1. The CDR3 length is 15 residues. CDR1 and CDR2 (germline): SEHNR, FQNEAQ (reference sequence). V trimming: 5 bases; J trimming: 6 bases; junction bases outside the gene matches: 10. The CDR3 bases are TGTGCCAGCAGCCCCGGGACAGCCCTCCGAAACATTCAGTACTTC. Protein sequence: CASSPGTALRNIQYF. Looking up the rest from reference TRBV7-9 and TRBJ2-4 gives the full variable domain: DTGVSQNPRHKITKRGQNVTFRCDPISEHNRLYWYRQTLGQGPEFLTYFQNEAQLEKSRLLSDRFSAERPKGSFSTLEIQRTEQGDSAMYLCASSPGTALRNIQYFGAGTRLSVL.

CDR3 bases: TGTGCCTGGACCCCCCAGGTACGTCGTACTGAAGCTTTCTTT. Its protein is CAWTPQVRRTEAFF. V gene TRBV30 combines with J gene TRBJ1-1; D uncertain. The CDR3 totals 14 residues. Germline lookup yields CDR1 GTSNPN and CDR2 SVGIG (reference sequence). V lost 4 bases and J lost 5, with 17 bases in between. The full variable domain, in which reference TRBV30 and TRBJ1-1 provide the parts outside the CDR3, is SQTIHQWPATLVQPVGSPLSLECTVEGTSNPNLYWYRQAAGRGLQLLFYSVGIGQISSEVPQNLSASRPQDRQFILSSKKLLLSDSGFYLCAWTPQVRRTEAFFGQGTRLTVV.

The chain is built from TRBV28 and TRBJ1-4; D is possibly TRBD1 (5 bases). V was shortened by 3 bases and J by 6 bases, with 11 bases between the two germline ends. CDR1 is MDHEN and CDR2 is SYDVKM in the germline V gene. The CDR3 runs 14 residues. CDR3 region: CASSLSGSDEKLFF. In nucleotides, the CDR3 is TGTGCCAGCAGTTTGTCAGGGTCGGATGAAAAACTGTTTTTT. The whole variable domain, remainder taken from reference TRBV28 and TRBJ1-4, is DVKVTQSSRYLVKRTGEKVFLECVQDMDHENMFWYRQDPGLGLRLIYFSYDVKMKEKGDIPEGYSVSREKKERFSLILESASTNQTSMYLCASSLSGSDEKLFFGSGTQLSVL.

The chain employs TRBV14 and TRBJ2-1; perhaps D is TRBD1 or TRBD2 (6 bases each). The CDR3 is 14 amino acids. Trimming pared 4 bases from V and 6 bases from J, leaving 13 bases between. Germline V gene sequence: CDR1 SGHDN, CDR2 FVKESK. For the CDR3, the DNA is TGTGCCAGCAGCCGGGGGGCTAGCAGCAATGAGCAGTTCTTC. Amino acids: CASSRGASSNEQFF.

On this clone: The conserved closing phenylalanine or tryptophan is absent in this CDR3, likely reflecting a read error. Because the CDR3's place on the DNA is in doubt, the DNA is left out and the CDR3 is given as listed by TCRdb. The chain has TRBV27 and TRBJ2-7; TRBD1 is the table's D call and was not checked against the DNA. The germline gives CDR1 MNHEY, CDR2 SMNVEV (reference sequence). The CDR3 region is 12 residues in length, termini included. CDR3 sequence reads: CASSPGGGGLQL.

The chain joins TRBV6-5 to TRBJ1-2, with 9 bases identical to TRBD1. With V trimmed by 7 bases and J by 7 bases, 10 bases remained unmatched. Germline CDR1 MNHEY, CDR2 SVGAGI. The CDR3 has 14 residues. The chain's CDR3 is CASNMGQGASGYTF. The CDR3 coding sequence is TGTGCCAGCAATATGGGACAGGGTGCGTCTGGCTACACCTTC.

This chain joins TRBV27 and TRBJ2-3; D is possibly TRBD1 or TRBD2 (5 bases each). Germline V CDR1 and CDR2: MNHEY, SMNVEV (reference sequence). The CDR3 extends over 19 amino acids. V was shortened by 3 bases and J by 0 bases, with 22 bases between the two germline ends. The CDR3, as DNA: TGTGCCAGCAGTTTTCGGGCCCCGGGAAGGGGAATCAGCACAGATACGCAGTATTTT. Its protein product is CASSFRAPGRGISTDTQYF.

This chain uses TRBV5-1 with TRBJ1-3; D remains unclear. This CDR3 spans 15 amino acids. Germline CDR1 SGHRS, CDR2 YFSETQ. V was clipped by 0 bases and J by 2 bases, with 9 bases between them. CDR3 in amino acids: CASSLAPGTGNTIYF. The DNA for the CDR3 is TGCGCCAGCAGCTTGGCCCCAGGCACTGGAAACACCATATATTTT.

J is TRBJ2-4 and V is TRBV6-1; TRBD1 or TRBD2 may be the D gene (5 bases each). Germline CDR1 MNHNS, CDR2 SASEGT. The CDR3 spans 17 residues. V was cut by 2 bases and J by 0 bases, with 14 bases left in between. CDR3 amino acids: CASSELAGAVAKNIQYF. DNA for the CDR3: TGTGCCAGCAGTGAATTGGCCGGGGCGGTAGCCAAAAACATTCAGTACTTC.

The chain recombines TRBV28 with TRBJ2-2; D ambiguous. CDR3 length equals 16 residues. The germline V and J ends were trimmed by 1 base and 0 bases, with 9 bases remaining between them. Germline V gene lookup returns CDR1 MDHEN and CDR2 SYDVKM. The CDR3 loop is CASSLLQASNTGELFF. CDR3 coding DNA: TGTGCCAGCAGTTTATTGCAGGCGTCGAACACCGGGGAGCTGTTTTTT.

The rearrangement uses TRBV11-3 and TRBJ1-5; 7 bases align to TRBD1. This CDR3 region has 15 residues. The germline V gene has CDR1 SGHNT and CDR2 YENEEA. The J segment lost 0 bases and the V segment lost 3 bases, leaving 2 bases of the junction unmatched. CDR3 residues: CASSFRDSSNQPQHF. CDR3 nucleotide sequence: TGTGCCAGCAGCTTCCGGGACAGTAGCAATCAGCCCCAGCATTTT.

V gene TRBV4-2 combines with J gene TRBJ2-3, with 11 nucleotides matching TRBD2. The junction had 2 bases not matched to a gene; V was cut back by 0 bases and J by 3 bases. Germline values: CDR1 LGHNA, CDR2 YNFKEQ. The length of the CDR3 is 16 residues. Here the CDR3 reads CASSQELAGGTDTQYF. The DNA for the CDR3 is TGTGCCAGCAGCCAAGAATTAGCGGGAGGGACAGATACGCAGTATTTT.

With respect to this clone: The junction departs from the called germline gene at one end, perhaps through a read error. This sequence joins TRBV12-5 and TRBJ2-1, with TRBD1 identical over 10 bases. Germline lookup yields CDR1 LGHNT and CDR2 FRNRAP. The CDR3 runs to 13 residues. The CDR3 DNA reads as TGTGCTAGTGCCCGGGGACAGGGGATTGGGACGGTCTTC. Translating it yields CASARGQGIGTVF.

In this sample, this clone turned up a few times. This chain connects TRBV4-1 to TRBJ1-4, with unresolved D. This CDR3 has 16 residues. Trimming stripped 0 bases from V and 5 bases from J, with 13 bases between. Germline V gives CDR1 MGHRA, CDR2 YSYEKL. The CDR3 region is CASSQDFRSPNEKLFF. DNA for the CDR3: TGCGCCAGCAGCCAAGATTTTAGGTCCCCCAATGAAAAACTGTTTTTT.

The J gene is TRBJ1-4, the V gene TRBV5-1; D unclear. CDR1 and CDR2 from the germline V gene are SGHRS and YFSETQ. The CDR3 runs to 15 residues. The ends were cut back, 1 base at V and 4 bases at J, with 11 bases in the middle. CDR3 region: CASSLHGVYNEKLFF. CDR3 coding DNA: TGCGCCAGCAGCTTGCACGGGGTTTATAATGAAAAACTGTTTTTT.

This chain links TRBV23-1 with TRBJ1-2; D might be TRBD1 (6 bases). Being an ORF, TRBV23-1 has a function that is uncertain. The CDR3 spans 17 residues. The ends were cut back, 0 bases at V and 4 bases at J, with 18 bases in the middle. As DNA, the CDR3 is TGCGCCAGCAGTCAATCTGGGCGATATACAGGGATCTATGGCTACACCTTC. It specifies CASSQSGRYTGIYGYTF.

The V call is TRBV11-2, the J call TRBJ2-7; D possibly uses TRBD1 or TRBD2 (6 bases each). Germline CDR1 is SGHAT and CDR2 is FQNNGV. The CDR3 runs to 18 residues. The V end was cut by 0 bases, the J end by 3 bases, with 21 bases between. The CDR3 spells CASSLDRTLGAGLYEQYF. The CDR3 DNA reads as TGTGCCAGCAGCTTAGATCGGACCCTGGGGGCGGGACTCTACGAGCAGTACTTC.

This clone was observed once. The genes are TRBV30 and TRBJ1-2; 10 bases line up with TRBD1. Germline V gene lookup returns CDR1 GTSNPN and CDR2 SVGIG (reference sequence). The CDR3 consists of 12 residues. The V segment lost 4 bases and the J segment 8 bases; nucleotides outside the gene matches: 4. CDR3 sequence: CAWTGTGDGYTF. CDR3 DNA sequence: TGTGCCTGGACCGGGACAGGGGACGGCTACACCTTC.

The chain uses TRBV5-6 and TRBJ2-7; 10 bases match TRBD1. The CDR3 runs to 14 residues. Germline CDR1 and CDR2: SGHDT and YYEEEE. The V segment lost 4 bases and the J segment 1 base; nucleotides outside the gene matches: 2. The CDR3 reads CASSRTGGSYEQYF. CDR3 coding DNA: TGTGCCAGCAGCCGGACAGGGGGATCCTACGAGCAGTACTTC.

This chain links TRBV28 with TRBJ1-1; D is uncertain. The CDR3 has 13 residues. Germline loops: CDR1 MDHEN, CDR2 SYDVKM. Between the trimmed V and J ends, which lost 5 bases and 11 bases, there was a span of 18 bases. CDR3 DNA sequence: TGTGCCAGCAGTGCCACGACGGTTAGAGCCGCTTTCTTT. Protein sequence: CASSATTVRAAFF.

In DNA, the CDR3 is TGTGCCAGCAGTTTATCTGGAGATTCACCCCTCCACTTT. Protein sequence: CASSLSGDSPLHF. V is TRBV27 and J is TRBJ1-6; the D is unclear. The V end was cut by 0 bases, the J end by 8 bases, with 5 bases between. Germline V gene lookup returns CDR1 MNHEY and CDR2 SMNVEV (reference sequence). This CDR3 spans 13 amino acids.

The genes are TRBV6-4 and TRBJ2-3; D may be TRBD1 (5 bases). The length of the CDR3 is 15 residues. Germline V CDR1 and CDR2: MRHNA, SNTAGT. The V end lost 2 bases, the J end lost 2 bases, and 11 bases lay between the germline ends. CDR3 nucleotides: TGTGCCAGCAGTGACAATTGGGGCTACACAGATACGCAGTATTTT. This sequence encodes CASSDNWGYTDTQYF.

The V gene is TRBV9, the J gene TRBJ1-1; no definite D call. Germline loops: CDR1 SGDLS, CDR2 YYNGEE. V was trimmed by 0 bases and J by 1 base, leaving 7 bases between them. The CDR3 is 14 residues long. The CDR3 protein is CASSVESQNTEAFF. In DNA, the CDR3 is TGTGCCAGCAGCGTAGAAAGCCAGAACACTGAAGCTTTCTTT. Using reference TRBV9 and TRBJ1-1 for the parts outside the CDR3, the full variable domain is DSGVTQTPKHLITATGQRVTLRCSPRSGDLSVYWYQQSLDQGLQFLIQYYNGEERAKGNILERFSAQQFPDLHSELNLSSLELGDSALYFCASSVESQNTEAFFGQGTRLTVV.

This clone was counted a single time. The V gene is TRBV7-9, the J gene TRBJ2-5, with TRBD2 identical over 7 bases. V was clipped by 4 bases and J by 2 bases; unmatched bases: 4. The CDR3 is made up of 14 amino acids. Germline CDR1 is SEHNR and CDR2 is FQNEAQ (reference sequence). The CDR3, as DNA: TGTGCCAGCAGCTCCGGCGGGGGACAAGAGACCCAGTACTTC. Protein sequence: CASSSGGGQETQYF.